This T cell receptor (beta chain) was captured by sequencing in a study of early T cells in non-severe SARS-CoV-2 infection. On the study more broadly: Sequencing of unsorted whole blood was done on bulk RNA, leaving chains unpaired.

Unique molecular identifiers (one per individual cDNA molecule) were attached. In TCRdb, the 5' RACE reads were re-called with MiXCR into one record per CDR3 protein. Of tens of thousands of distinct CDR3 sequences listed, approximately 3.9% are singletons. The junction had 5 bases not matched to a gene; V was cut back by 6 bases and J by 0 bases. The CDR3 spans 14 residues. Germline CDR1 is SQVTM and CDR2 is ANQGSEA. This clonotype came up many times. V and J are TRBV29-1 and TRBJ2-3; the match to TRBD1 covers 8 bases. The source material was whole blood. The clonotype originates from an adult who was a healthcare worker with PCR-confirmed SARS-CoV-2 infection or an uninfected control (not recorded which). CDR3 amino acids: CSVGTGSSTDTQYF. CDR3 coding DNA: TGCAGCGTCGGGACAGGCAGTAGCACAGATACGCAGTATTTT.